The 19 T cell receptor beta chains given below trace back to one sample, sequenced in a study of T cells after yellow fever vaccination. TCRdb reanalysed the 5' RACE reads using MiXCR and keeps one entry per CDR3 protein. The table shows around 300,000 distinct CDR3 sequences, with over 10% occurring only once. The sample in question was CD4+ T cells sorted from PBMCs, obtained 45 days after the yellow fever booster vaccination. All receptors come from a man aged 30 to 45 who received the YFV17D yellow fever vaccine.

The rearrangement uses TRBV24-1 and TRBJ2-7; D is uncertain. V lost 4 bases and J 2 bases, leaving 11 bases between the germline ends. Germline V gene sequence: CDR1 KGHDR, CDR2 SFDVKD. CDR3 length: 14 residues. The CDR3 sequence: CATSEADNPYEQYF. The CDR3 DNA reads TGTGCCACCAGTGAAGCCGATAACCCCTACGAGCAGTACTTC.

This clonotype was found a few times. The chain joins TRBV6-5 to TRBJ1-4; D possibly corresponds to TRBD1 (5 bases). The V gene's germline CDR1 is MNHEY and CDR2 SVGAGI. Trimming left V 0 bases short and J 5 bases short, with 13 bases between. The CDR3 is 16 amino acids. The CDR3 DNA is TGTGCCAGCAGTTACTCTGGTTCGGGGCCAAATGAAAAACTGTTTTTT. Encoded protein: CASSYSGSGPNEKLFF.

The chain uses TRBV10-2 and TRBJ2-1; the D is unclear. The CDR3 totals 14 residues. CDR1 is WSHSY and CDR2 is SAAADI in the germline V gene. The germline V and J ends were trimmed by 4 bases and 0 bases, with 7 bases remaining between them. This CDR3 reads CASSGTVSYNEQFF. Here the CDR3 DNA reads TGCGCCAGCAGTGGGACGGTCTCCTACAATGAGCAGTTCTTC.

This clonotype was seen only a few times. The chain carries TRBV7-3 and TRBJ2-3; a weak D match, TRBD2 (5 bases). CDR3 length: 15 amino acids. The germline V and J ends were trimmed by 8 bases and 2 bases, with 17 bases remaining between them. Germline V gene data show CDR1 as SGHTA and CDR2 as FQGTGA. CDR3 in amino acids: CASPVGIGDTDTQYF. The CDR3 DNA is TGTGCCAGCCCCGTAGGGATCGGGGACACAGATACGCAGTATTTT.

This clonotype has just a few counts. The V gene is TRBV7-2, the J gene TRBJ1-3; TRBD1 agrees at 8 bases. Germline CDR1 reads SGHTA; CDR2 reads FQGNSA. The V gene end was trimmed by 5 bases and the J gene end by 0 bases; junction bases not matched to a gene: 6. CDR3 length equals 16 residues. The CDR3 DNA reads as TGTGCCAGCAGCCGGACAGGGACAAACTCTGGAAACACCATATATTTT. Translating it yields CASSRTGTNSGNTIYF.

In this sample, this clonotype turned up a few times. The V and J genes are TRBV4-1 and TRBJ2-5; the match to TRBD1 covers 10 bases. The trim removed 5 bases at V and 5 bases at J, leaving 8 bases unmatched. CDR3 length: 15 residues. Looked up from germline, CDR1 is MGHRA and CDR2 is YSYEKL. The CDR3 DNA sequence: TGCGCCAGCAGCGAAAGGACAGGGGGTTTCGAGACCCAGTACTTC. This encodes CASSERTGGFETQYF.

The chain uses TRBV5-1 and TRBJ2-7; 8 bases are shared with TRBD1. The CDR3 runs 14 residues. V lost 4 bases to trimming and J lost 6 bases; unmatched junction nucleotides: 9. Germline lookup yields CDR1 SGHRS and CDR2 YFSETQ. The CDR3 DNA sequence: TGCGCCAGCAGCCAAGGGACAGGCCTCTCCGAGCAGTACTTC. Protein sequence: CASSQGTGLSEQYF.

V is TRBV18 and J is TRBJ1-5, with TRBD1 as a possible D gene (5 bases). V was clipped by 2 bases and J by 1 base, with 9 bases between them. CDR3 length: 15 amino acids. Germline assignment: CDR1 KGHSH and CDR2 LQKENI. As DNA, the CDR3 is TGTGCCAGCTCACCAGAGTGGGGGAGCAATCAGCCCCAGCATTTT. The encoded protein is CASSPEWGSNQPQHF.

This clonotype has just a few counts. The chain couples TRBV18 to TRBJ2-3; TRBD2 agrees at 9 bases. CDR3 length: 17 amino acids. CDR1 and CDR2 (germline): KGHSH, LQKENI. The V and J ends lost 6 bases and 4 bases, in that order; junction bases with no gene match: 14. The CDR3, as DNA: TGTGCCAGCTCCCCGGGACAGACAGCGGGAGGTTCAGATACGCAGTATTTT. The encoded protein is CASSPGQTAGGSDTQYF.

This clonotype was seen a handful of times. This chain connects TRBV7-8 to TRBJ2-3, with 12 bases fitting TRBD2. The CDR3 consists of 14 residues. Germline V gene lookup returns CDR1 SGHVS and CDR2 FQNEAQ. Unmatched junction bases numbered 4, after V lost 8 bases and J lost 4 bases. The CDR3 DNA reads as TGTGCCAGCCTAGCGGGAGGGCCTCCAGATACGCAGTATTTT. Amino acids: CASLAGGPPDTQYF.

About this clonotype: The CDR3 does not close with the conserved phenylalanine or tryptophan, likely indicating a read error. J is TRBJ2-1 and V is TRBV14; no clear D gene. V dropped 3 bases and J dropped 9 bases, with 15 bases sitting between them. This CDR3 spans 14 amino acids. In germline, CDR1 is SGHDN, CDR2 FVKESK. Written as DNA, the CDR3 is TGTGCCAGCAGCCAGCTAGGCGTAATTAGTGAGCAGTTCTTA. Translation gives CASSQLGVISEQFL.

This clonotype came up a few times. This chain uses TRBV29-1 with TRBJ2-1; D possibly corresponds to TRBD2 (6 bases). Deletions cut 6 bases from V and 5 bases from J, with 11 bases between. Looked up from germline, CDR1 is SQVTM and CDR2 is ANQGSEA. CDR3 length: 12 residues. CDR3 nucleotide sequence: TGCAGCGTCGATAGCGGACACAATGAGCAGTTCTTC. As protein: CSVDSGHNEQFF.

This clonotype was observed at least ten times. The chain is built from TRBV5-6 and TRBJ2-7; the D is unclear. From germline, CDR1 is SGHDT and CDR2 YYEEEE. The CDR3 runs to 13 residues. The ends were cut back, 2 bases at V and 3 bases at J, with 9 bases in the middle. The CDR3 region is CASSFSHLYEQYF. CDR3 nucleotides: TGTGCCAGCAGCTTTTCCCACCTCTACGAGCAGTACTTC.

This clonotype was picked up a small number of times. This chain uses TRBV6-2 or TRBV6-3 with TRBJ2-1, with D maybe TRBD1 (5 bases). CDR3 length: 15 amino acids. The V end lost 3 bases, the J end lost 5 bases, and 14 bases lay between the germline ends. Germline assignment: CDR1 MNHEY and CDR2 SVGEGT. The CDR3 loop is CASSYFQGSHNEQFF. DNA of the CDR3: TGTGCCAGCAGTTATTTTCAGGGCAGCCACAATGAGCAGTTCTTC.

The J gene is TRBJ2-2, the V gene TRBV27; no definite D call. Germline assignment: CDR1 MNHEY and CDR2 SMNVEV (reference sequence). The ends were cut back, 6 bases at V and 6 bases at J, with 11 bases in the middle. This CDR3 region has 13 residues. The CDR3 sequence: CASRTLQAGELFF. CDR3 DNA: TGTGCCAGCAGAACTCTTCAGGCCGGGGAGCTGTTTTTT.

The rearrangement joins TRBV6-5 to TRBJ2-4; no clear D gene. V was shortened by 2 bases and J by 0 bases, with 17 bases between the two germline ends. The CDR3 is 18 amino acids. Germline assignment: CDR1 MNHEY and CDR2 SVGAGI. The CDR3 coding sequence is TGTGCCAGCAGTTACGCCCCCCCCACAAATATAGCCAAAAACATTCAGTACTTC. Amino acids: CASSYAPPTNIAKNIQYF.

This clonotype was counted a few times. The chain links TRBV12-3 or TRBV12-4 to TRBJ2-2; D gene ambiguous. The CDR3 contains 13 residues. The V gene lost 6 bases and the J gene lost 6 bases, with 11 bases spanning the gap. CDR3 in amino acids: CASRRHSAGELFF. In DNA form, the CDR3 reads TGTGCCAGCAGACGACATTCCGCCGGGGAGCTGTTTTTT.

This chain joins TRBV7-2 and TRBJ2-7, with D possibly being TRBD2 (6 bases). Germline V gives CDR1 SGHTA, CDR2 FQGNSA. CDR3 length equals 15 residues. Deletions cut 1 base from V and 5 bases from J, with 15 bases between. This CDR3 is CASSLVVTGDNEQYF. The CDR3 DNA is TGTGCCAGCAGCTTAGTGGTTACGGGAGATAACGAGCAGTACTTC. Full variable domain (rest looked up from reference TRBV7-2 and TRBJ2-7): GAGVSQSPSNKVTEKGKDVELRCDPISGHTALYWYRQSLGQGLEFLIYFQGNSAPDKSGLPSDRFSAERTGGSVSTLTIQRTQQEDSAVYLCASSLVVTGDNEQYFGPGTRLTVT.

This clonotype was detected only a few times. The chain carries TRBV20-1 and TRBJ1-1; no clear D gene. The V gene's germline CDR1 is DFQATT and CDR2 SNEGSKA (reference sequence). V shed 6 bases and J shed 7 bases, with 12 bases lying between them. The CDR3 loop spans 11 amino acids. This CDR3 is CSAGPQLEAFF. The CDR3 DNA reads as TGCAGTGCCGGACCTCAGCTTGAAGCTTTCTTT.